This T cell receptor (beta chain) was recorded in a study of spatial heterogeneity in lung cancer. Whole-study results and caveats: Mutation tallies in tumors tracked expanded intratumoral alpha and beta TCR counts. The authors estimated that approximately 7% of tumor T cells were covered for alpha chains and about 14% for beta chains.

This CDR3 has 12 amino acids. CDR1 MNHEY and CDR2 SMNVEV come from the germline V gene (reference sequence). V dropped 6 bases and J dropped 9 bases, with 9 bases sitting between them. A distinct unique molecular identifier was carried by each TCR cDNA molecule. MiXCR, run by TCRdb on the 5' RACE reads, gives a single entry per CDR3 protein. In the table there are 20,000 to 30,000 distinct CDR3 sequences, approximately 9% of which are singletons. Time point noted: sample taken at primary tumor resection. Patients with untreated early-stage non-small cell lung cancer, numbering some 72, were the donors. Material for sequencing was whole RNA from tumor, nontumor lung or frozen PBMC, left unsorted. This clonotype was counted ten times or more. The antigen is undetermined.

The clonotype comes from a male donor with early-stage non-small cell lung cancer. Sequences were derived from lung tumor tissue, sampled at surgery. V gene TRBV27 combines with J gene TRBJ1-6; D call uncertain. CDR3 DNA sequence: TGTGCCAGCAGCCCATTCGGTTCACCCCTCCACTTT. It translates to CASSPFGSPLHF.